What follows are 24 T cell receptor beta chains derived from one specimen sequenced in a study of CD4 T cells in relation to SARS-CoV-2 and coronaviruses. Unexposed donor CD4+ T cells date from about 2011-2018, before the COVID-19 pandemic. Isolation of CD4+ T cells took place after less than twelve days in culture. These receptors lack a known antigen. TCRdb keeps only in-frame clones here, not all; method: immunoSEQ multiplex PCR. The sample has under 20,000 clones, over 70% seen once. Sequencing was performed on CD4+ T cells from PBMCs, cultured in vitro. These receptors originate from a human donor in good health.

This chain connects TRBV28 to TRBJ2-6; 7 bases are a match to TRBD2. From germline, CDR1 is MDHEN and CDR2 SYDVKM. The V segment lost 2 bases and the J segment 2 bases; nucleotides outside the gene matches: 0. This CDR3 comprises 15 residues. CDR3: CASSLAGAGANVLTF. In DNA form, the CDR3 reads TGTGCCAGCAGTTTAGCGGGAGCTGGGGCCAACGTCCTGACTTTC.

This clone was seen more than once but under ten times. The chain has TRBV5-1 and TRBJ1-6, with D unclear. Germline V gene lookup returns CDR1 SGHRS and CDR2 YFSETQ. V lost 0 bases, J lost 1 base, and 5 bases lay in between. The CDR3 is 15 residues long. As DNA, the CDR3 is TGCGCCAGCAGCTTGGTCGGTTCCTATAATTCACCCCTCCACTTT. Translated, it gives CASSLVGSYNSPLHF.

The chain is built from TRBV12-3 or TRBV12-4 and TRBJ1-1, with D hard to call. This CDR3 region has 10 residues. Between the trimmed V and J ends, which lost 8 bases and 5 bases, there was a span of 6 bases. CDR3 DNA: TGTGCCAGCTCCAGAACTGAAGCTTTCTTT. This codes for CASSRTEAFF.

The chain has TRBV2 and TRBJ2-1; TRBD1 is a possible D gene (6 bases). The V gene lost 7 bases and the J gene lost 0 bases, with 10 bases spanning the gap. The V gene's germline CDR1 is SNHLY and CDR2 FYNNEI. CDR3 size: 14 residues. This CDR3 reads CASTGQSSYNEQFF. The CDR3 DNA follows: TGTGCCAGCACCGGACAGTCCTCCTACAATGAGCAGTTCTTC.

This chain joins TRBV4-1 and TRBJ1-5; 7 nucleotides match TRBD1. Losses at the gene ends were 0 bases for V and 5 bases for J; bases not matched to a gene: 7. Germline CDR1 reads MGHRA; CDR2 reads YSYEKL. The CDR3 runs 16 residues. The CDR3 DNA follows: TGCGCCAGCAGCCAAGACCCCGGGACAGTATATCAGCCCCAGCATTTT. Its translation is CASSQDPGTVYQPQHF.

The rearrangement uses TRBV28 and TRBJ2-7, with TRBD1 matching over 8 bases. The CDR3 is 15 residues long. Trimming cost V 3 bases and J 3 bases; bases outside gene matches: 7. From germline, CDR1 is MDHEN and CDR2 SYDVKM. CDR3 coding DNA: TGTGCCAGCAGTTTCCCTGGACAGGGTTTCTACGAGCAGTACTTC. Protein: CASSFPGQGFYEQYF.

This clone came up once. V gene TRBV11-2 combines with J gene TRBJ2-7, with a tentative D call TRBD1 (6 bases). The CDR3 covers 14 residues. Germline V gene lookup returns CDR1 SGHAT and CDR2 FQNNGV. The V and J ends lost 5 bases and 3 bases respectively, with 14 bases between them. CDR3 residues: CASSTAGTFYEQYF. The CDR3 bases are TGTGCCAGCAGCACCGCCGGGACATTCTACGAGCAGTACTTC. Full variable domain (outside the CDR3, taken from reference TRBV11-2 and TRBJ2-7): EAGVAQSPRYKIIEKRQSVAFWCNPISGHATLYWYQQILGQGPKLLIQFQNNGVVDDSQLPKDRFSAERLKGVDSTLKIQPAKLEDSAVYLCASSTAGTFYEQYFGPGTRLTVT.

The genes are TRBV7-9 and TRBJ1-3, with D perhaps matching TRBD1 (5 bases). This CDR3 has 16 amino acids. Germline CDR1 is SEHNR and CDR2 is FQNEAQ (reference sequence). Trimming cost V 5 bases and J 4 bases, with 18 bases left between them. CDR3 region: CASSRDAGARGNTIYF. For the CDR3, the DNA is TGTGCCAGCAGCCGAGATGCTGGGGCGCGGGGAAACACCATATATTTT.

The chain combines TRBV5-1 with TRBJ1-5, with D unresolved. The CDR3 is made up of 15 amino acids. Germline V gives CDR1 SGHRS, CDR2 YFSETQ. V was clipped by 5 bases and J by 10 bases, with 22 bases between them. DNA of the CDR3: TGCGCCAGCAGACGCGTCAGCGGAGACATCAAACCCCAGCATTTT. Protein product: CASRRVSGDIKPQHF. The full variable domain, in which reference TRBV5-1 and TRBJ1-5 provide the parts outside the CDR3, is KAGVTQTPRYLIKTRGQQVTLSCSPISGHRSVSWYQQTPGQGLQFLFEYFSETQRNKGNFPGRFSGRQFSNSRSEMNVSTLELGDSALYLCASRRVSGDIKPQHFGDGTRLSIL.

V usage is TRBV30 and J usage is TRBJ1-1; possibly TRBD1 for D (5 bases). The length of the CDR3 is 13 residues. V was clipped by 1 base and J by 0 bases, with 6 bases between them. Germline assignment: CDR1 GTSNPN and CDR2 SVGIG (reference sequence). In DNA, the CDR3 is TGTGCCTGGAGTGGACAGATGAACACTGAAGCTTTCTTT. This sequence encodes CAWSGQMNTEAFF.

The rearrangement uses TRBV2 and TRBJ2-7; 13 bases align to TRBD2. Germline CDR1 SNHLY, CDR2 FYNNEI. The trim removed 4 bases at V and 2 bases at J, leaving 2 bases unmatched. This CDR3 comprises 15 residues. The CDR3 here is CASSAGTSGTYEQYF. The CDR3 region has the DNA TGTGCCAGCAGTGCCGGGACTAGCGGGACCTACGAGCAGTACTTC.

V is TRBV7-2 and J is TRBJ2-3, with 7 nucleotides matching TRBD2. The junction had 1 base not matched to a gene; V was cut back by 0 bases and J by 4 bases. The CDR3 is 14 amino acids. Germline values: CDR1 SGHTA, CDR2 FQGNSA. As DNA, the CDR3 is TGTGCCAGCAGCTTAGCGGGAGGGGCAGATACGCAGTATTTT. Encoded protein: CASSLAGGADTQYF.

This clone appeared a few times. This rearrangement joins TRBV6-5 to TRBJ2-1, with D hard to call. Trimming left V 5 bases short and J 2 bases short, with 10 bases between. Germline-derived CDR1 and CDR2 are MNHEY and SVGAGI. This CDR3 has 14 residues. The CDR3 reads CASSIGGTYNEQFF. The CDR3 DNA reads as TGTGCCAGCAGTATCGGCGGTACCTACAATGAGCAGTTCTTC.

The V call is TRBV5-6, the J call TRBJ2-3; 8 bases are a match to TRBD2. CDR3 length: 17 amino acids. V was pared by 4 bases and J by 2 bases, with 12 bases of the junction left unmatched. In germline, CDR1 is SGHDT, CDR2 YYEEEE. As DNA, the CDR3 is TGTGCCAGCAGCCGGGCCCTAGCGGGCGCTCTCACAGATACGCAGTATTTT. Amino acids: CASSRALAGALTDTQYF.

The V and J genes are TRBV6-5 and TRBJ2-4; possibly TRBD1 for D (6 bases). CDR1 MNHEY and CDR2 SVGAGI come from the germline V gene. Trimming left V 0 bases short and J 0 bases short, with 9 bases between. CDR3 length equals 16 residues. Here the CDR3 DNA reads TGTGCCAGCAGTTACTCGGGGGCAGTAGCCAAAAACATTCAGTACTTC. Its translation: CASSYSGAVAKNIQYF.

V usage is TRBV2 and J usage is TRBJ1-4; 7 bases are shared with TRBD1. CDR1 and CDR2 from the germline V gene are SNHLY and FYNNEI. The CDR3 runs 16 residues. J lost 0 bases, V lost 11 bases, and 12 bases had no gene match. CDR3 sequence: CASLTIQGATNEKLFF. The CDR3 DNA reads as TGTGCCTCCTTAACCATCCAGGGGGCAACTAATGAAAAACTGTTTTTT.

The CDR3 loop reads CASSFVRQKGTDTQYF. CDR3 in DNA: TGCGCCAGCAGCTTTGTGCGTCAAAAGGGTACAGATACGCAGTATTTT. The V and J genes are TRBV5-1 and TRBJ2-3; D call uncertain. In germline, CDR1 is SGHRS, CDR2 YFSETQ. This CDR3 is built from 16 residues. V was cut by 2 bases and J by 3 bases, with 16 bases left in between.

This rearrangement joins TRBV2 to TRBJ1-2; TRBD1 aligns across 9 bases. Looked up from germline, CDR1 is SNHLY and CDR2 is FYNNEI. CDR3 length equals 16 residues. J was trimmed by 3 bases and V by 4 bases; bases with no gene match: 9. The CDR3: CASSALQGASHYGYTF. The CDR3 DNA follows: TGTGCCAGCAGTGCACTACAGGGGGCCTCCCACTATGGCTACACCTTC.

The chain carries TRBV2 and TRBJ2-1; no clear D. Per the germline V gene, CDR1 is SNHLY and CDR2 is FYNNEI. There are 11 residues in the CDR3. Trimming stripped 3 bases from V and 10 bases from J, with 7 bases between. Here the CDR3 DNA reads TGTGCCAGCAGTGACTTCAAAGAGCAGTTCTTC. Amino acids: CASSDFKEQFF.

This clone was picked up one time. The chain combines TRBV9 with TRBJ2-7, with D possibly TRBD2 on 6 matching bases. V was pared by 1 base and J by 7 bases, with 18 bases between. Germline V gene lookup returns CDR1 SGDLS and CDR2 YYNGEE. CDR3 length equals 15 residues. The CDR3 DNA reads TGTGCCAGCAGCGTATCCGGGAGTGCAGTGGGGGAGCAGTACTTC. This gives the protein CASSVSGSAVGEQYF.

CDR3 protein: CASSPRRTDNTIYF. The CDR3 nucleotides read TGTGCCAGCAGCCCGCGTCGGACTGATAACACCATATATTTT. The chain joins TRBV11-2 to TRBJ1-3, with D unresolved. This CDR3 contains 14 residues. Looked up from germline, CDR1 is SGHAT and CDR2 is FQNNGV. The V gene lost 5 bases and the J gene lost 7 bases, with 15 bases spanning the gap.

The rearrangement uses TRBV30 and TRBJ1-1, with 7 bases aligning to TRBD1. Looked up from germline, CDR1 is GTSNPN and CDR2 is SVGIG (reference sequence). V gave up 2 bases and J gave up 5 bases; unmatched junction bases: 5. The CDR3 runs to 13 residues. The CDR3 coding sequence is TGTGCCTGGAGTCGCAACAGGGGTACTGAAGCTTTCTTT. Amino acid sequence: CAWSRNRGTEAFF. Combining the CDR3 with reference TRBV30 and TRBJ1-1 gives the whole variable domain SQTIHQWPATLVQPVGSPLSLECTVEGTSNPNLYWYRQAAGRGLQLLFYSVGIGQISSEVPQNLSASRPQDRQFILSSKKLLLSDSGFYLCAWSRNRGTEAFFGQGTRLTVV.

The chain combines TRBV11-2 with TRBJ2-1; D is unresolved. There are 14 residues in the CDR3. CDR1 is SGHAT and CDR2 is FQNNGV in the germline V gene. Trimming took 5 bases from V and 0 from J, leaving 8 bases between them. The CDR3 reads CASSLPSSYNEQFF. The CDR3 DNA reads TGTGCCAGCAGCCTCCCAAGCTCCTACAATGAGCAGTTCTTC.

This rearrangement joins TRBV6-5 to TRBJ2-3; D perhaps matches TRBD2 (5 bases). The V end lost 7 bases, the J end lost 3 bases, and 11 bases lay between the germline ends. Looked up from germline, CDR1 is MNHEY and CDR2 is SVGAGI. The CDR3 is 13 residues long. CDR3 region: CASTASSTDTQYF. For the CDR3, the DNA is TGTGCCAGCACCGCTAGCAGTACAGATACGCAGTATTTT.